This T cell receptor (beta chain) is from a study of shared clonotypes between healthy human individuals. Points from the study as a whole: Naive subsets generally had larger estimated richness than memory subsets.

V lost 6 bases to trimming and J lost 8 bases, with 16 bases between them. The CDR3 runs 12 residues. Germline V gene data show CDR1 as SQVTM and CDR2 as ANQGSEA. As processed by the authors: Junction-only sequences without quality scores came from ImmunoSEQ, so filtering differed. Using immunoSEQ multiplex PCR, the repertoire was profiled, and TCRdb retains in-frame clones only, with some absent. That table furnishes V, J and clone size, whereas the DNA furnished D and trimming. The table lists a few million clones, about 92% of them singletons. Comments on this clone: Its matching antigen is unknown.

The rearrangement links TRBV29-1 to TRBJ1-2; D perhaps matches TRBD1 (6 bases). The clonotype comes from a man aged 18 to 30 in good health. Some clones in this sample may be carry-over from other donors' samples. The sample taken for sequencing was naive CD4+ T cells from PBMCs. Subset here: CD45RA+ positively selected. The CDR3 loop reads CSVSRQVGGYTF. Written as DNA, the CDR3 is TGCAGCGTGAGCCGACAGGTCGGGGGCTACACCTTC. Together with reference TRBV29-1 and TRBJ1-2, the CDR3 gives the full variable domain: SAVISQKPSRDICQRGTSLTIQCQVDSQVTMMFWYRQQPGQSLTLIATANQGSEATYESGFVIDKFPISRPNLTFSTLTVSNMSPEDSSIYLCSVSRQVGGYTFGSGTRLTVV.